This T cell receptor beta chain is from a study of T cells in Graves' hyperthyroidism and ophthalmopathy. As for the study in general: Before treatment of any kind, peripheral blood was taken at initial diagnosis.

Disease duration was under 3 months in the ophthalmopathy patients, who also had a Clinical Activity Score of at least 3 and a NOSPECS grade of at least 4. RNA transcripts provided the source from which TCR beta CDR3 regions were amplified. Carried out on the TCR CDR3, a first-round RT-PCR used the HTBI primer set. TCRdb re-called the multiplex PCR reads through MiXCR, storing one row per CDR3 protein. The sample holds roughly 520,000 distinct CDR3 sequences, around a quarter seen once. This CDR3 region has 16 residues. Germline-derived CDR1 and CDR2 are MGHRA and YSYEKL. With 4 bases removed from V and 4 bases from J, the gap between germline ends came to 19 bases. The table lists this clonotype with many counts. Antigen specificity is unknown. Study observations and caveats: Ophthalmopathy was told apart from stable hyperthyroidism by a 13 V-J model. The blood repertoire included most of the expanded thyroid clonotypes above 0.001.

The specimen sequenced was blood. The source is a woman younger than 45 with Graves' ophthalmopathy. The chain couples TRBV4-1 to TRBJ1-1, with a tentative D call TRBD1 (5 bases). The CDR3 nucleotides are TGCGCCAGCAGCCGCGGGACTGCGGGGGTGACCACTGAAGCTTTCTTT. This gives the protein CASSRGTAGVTTEAFF.